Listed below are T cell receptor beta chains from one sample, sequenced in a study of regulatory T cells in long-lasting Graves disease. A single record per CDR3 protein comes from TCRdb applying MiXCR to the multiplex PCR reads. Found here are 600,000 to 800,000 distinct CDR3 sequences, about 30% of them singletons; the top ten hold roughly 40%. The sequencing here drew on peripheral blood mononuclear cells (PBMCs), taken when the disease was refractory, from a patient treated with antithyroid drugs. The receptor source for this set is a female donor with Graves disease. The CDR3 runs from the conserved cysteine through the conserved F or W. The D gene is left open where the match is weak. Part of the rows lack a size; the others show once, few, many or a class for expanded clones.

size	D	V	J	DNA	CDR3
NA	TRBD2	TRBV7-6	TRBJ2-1	TGTGCCAGCAGCTTAGATGCGTCTAGCGGGAGAAATGAGCAGTTCTTC	CASSLDASSGRNEQFF
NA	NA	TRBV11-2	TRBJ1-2	TGTGCCAGCAGCTTAGGACGGAAAAACTATGGCTACACCTTC	CASSLGRKNYGYTF
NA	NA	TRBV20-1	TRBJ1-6	TGCAGTGCTAAAGCGGATCCTGAGGTGGCACCCCTCCACTTT	CSAKADPEVAPLHF
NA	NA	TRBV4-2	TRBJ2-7	TGTGCCAGCAGCCAAGAACTTACACTACCCTCCTACGAGCAGTACTTC	CASSQELTLPSYEQYF
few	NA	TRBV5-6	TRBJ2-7	TGTGCCAGCAGCCTCCGGCGGGCCTTGGCGGAGCAGTACTTC	CASSLRRALAEQYF
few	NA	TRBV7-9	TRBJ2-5	TGTGCCAGCAGCCCGAAGACTCGATGGCAGTTGAAGACCCAGTACTTC	CASSPKTRWQLKTQYF
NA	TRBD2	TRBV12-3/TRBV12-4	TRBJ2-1	TGTGCCAGCAGTCCACCTCACCAGACTAGCCCCAATGAGCAGTTCTTC	CASSPPHQTSPNEQFF
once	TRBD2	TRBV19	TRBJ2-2	TGTGCCAGTAGTATTCTAGCGGGAGGGGACACCGGGGAGCTGTTTTTT	CASSILAGGDTGELFF
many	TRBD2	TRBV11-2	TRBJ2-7	TGTGCCAGCAGCTTAGTCGGGGAGGGCCTAGACGAGCAGTACTTC	CASSLVGEGLDEQYF
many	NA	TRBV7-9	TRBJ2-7	TGTGCCAGCAGCTTAGTTAGTCACGAGCAGTACTTC	CASSLVSHEQYF
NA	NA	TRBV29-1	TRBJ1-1	TGCAGCGTTGACTTCCCAGAAGCTTTCTTT	CSVDFPEAFF
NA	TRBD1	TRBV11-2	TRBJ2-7	TGTGCCAGCAGCCCCCTCAACAGGGGCGTCTACGAGCAGTACTTC	CASSPLNRGVYEQYF
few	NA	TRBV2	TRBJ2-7	TGTGCCAGCAGCACAGCGTCCTACGAGCAGTACTTC	CASSTASYEQYF
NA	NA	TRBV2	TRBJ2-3	TGTGCCAGCAGACTCACGCAAGCACAGGGAACAGATACGCAGTATTTT	CASRLTQAQGTDTQYF
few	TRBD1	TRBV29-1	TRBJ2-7	TGCAGCGTTGAAGAAGGGACAGGGTGGAACTACGAGCAGTACTTC	CSVEEGTGWNYEQYF
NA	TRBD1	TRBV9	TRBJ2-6	TGTGCCAGCAGCGGAAGTCGGGACAGGGTAGAACCTGGGGCCAACGTCCTGACTTTC	CASSGSRDRVEPGANVLTF
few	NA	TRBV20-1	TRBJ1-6	TGCAGTGCTAGAGAGGCCGACCGAGCCCTCCACTTT	CSAREADRALHF
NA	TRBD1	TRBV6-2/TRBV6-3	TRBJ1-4	TGTGCCAGCAGTTACGAGACAGGGCGTGGTGAAAAACTGTTTTTT	CASSYETGRGEKLFF
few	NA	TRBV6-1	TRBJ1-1	TGTGCCAGCAGTCCAAGGGGCGCACCCATGAACACTGAAGCTTTCTTT	CASSPRGAPMNTEAFF
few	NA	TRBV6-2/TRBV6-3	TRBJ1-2	TGTGCCAGCATTGACAGCGACCGTCCTAAAAATGGCTACACCTTC	CASIDSDRPKNGYTF
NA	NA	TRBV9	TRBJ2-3	TGTGCCAGCAGCGTAGGGGTGTTCCCAGATACGCAGTATTTT	CASSVGVFPDTQYF
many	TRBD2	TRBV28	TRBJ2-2	TGTGCCAGCAGTCCCCGTGTGCTAGCGGGAGGGCCATGGGAGCTGTTTTTT	CASSPRVLAGGPWELFF
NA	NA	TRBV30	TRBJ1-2	TGTGCCTGGAGTGTGCGGATCCTAGCTAACTATGGCTACACCTTC	CAWSVRILANYGYTF
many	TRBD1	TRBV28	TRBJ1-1	TGTGCCAGCGTCACAGGGGGGCAGAACACTGAAGCTTTCTTT	CASVTGGQNTEAFF
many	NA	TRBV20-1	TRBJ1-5	TGCAGTGCTAGGGCGGCGTCTGGCAATCAGCCCCAGCATTTT	CSARAASGNQPQHF
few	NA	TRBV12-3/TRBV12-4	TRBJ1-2	TGTGCCAGCAGACCCCGGACAGTCCATGATAACTATGGCTACACCTTC	CASRPRTVHDNYGYTF
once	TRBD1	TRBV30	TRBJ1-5	TGTGCCTGGAAGGGACAGAGCAATCAGCCCCAGCATTTT	CAWKGQSNQPQHF
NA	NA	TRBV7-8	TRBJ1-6	TGTGCCAGCAGCTTAGTGGGGGCGCAGGTCTATAATTCACCCCTCCACTTT	CASSLVGAQVYNSPLHF
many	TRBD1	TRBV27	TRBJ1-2	TGTGCCAGCAGTTTATCGAGGCAGGGGGCGGATGGCTACACCTTC	CASSLSRQGADGYTF
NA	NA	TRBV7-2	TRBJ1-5	TGTGCCAGCAGCTTTCCCGGGGGCCAGCCCCAGCATTTT	CASSFPGGQPQHF
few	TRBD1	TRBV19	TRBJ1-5	TGTGCCAGTAGTATTGCACAGGGGCTTAGCAATCAGCCCCAGCATTTT	CASSIAQGLSNQPQHF
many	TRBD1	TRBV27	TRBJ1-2	TGTGCCAGCAGTTACGGGACAGGCCGTAGTTTGAACTATGGCTACACCTTC	CASSYGTGRSLNYGYTF
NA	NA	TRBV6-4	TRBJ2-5	TGTGCCAGCAGTTACCCTAGGGAAGGGGCACAAGAGACCCAGTACTTC	CASSYPREGAQETQYF
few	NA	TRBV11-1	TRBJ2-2	TGTGCCAGCAGCTCCAGATCCACCGGGGAGCTGTTTTTT	CASSSRSTGELFF
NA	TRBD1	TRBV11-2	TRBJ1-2	TGTGCCAGCAGCCAAGATCCCGATTTCCGGGACAGCATTCTTAACTATGGCTACACCTTC	CASSQDPDFRDSILNYGYTF
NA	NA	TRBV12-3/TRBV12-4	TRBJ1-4	TGTGCCAGCAGTCAAGTGGGTGGAGGGGAAAAACTGTTTTTT	CASSQVGGGEKLFF
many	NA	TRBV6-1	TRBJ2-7	TGTGCCAGCAACCCAGGGACTTCATACTACGAGCAGTACTTC	CASNPGTSYYEQYF
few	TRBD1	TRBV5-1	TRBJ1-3	TGCGCCAGCAGCGGCGGGACAGGGCGGACTTTTGGAAACACCATATATTTT	CASSGGTGRTFGNTIYF
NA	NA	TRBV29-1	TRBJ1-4	TGCAGCGTTGGGGCTTCCGGCGAAAAACTGTTTTTT	CSVGASGEKLFF
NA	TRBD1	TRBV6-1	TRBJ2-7	TGTGCCAGCAGGCGGACAGGGGAGGCCTACGAGCAGTACTTC	CASRRTGEAYEQYF
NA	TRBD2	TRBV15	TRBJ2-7	TGTGCCACCAGCAGAGTATCAGGCGGGGGGTCCTACGAGCAGTACTTC	CATSRVSGGGSYEQYF
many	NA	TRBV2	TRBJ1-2	TGTGCCAGCAGTGAAAATGGTCACGTCGAAACCTATGGCTACACCTTC	CASSENGHVETYGYTF
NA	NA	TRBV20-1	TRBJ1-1	TGCAGTGCTATATGGGGAGATGAAGCTTTCTTT	CSAIWGDEAFF
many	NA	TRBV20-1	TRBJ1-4	TGCAGTGCTAGGACATTTGGGCCTAATGAAAAACTGTTTTTT	CSARTFGPNEKLFF
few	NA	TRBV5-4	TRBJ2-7	TGTGCCAGCAGCTTGCCAGGGGTGAGCGAGCAGTACTTC	CASSLPGVSEQYF
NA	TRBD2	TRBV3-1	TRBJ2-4	TGTGCCAGCAGCCTCACTGAAGCGGGAGAAGGCATTCAGTACTTC	CASSLTEAGEGIQYF
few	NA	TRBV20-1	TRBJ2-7	TGCAGTGCTGGGGGCAAGGTGGGAGCCCCCTACGAGCAGTACTTC	CSAGGKVGAPYEQYF
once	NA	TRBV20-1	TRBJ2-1	TGCAGTGCTAGGGCGCGGGACGGATACAATGAGCAGTTCTTC	CSARARDGYNEQFF
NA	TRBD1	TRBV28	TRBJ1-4	TGTGCCAGCAGTTTAGGACAGGGGACTAATGAAAAACTGTTTTTT	CASSLGQGTNEKLFF
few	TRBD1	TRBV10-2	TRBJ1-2	TGCGCCAGCAGTGAGTCGGGGGGACAGACTGGCTACACCTTC	CASSESGGQTGYTF
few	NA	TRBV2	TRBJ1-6	TGTGCCAGCAGTGATGGGGACCGCAATTCACCCCTCCACTTT	CASSDGDRNSPLHF
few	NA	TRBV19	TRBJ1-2	TGTGCCAGTAGTATTATCTACGGCAAGAAGGTCTTCGATGGCTACACCTTC	CASSIIYGKKVFDGYTF
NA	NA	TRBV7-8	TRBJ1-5	TGTGCCAGCAGCTTGTTAACGGAATCAAATCAGCCCCAGCATTTT	CASSLLTESNQPQHF
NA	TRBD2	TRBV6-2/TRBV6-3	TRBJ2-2	TGTGCCAGCAGTTACATAGGACGTCTAGCGGACACCGGGGAGCTGTTTTTT	CASSYIGRLADTGELFF
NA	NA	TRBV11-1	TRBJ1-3	TGTGCCAGCAGCTTAAGCAGTTTCGACACCATATATTTT	CASSLSSFDTIYF
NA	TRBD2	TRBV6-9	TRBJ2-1	TGTGCCAGCAGTTTATCACCGGGACTAGCGGCCAACAATGAGCAGTTCTTC	CASSLSPGLAANNEQFF
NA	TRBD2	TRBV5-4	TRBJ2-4	TGTGCCAGCAGCTCGGCCCTAGCGGATAAAAACATTCAGTACTTC	CASSSALADKNIQYF
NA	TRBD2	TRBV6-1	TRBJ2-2	TGTGCCAGCAGTAGCGGGAGCGGGTACACCGGGGAGCTGTTTTTT	CASSSGSGYTGELFF
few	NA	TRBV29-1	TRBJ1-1	TGCAGCGTCAGAGTGGAACCCGAAGCTTTCTTT	CSVRVEPEAFF
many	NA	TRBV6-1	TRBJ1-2	TGTGCCAGCAGTGAAGCGAGAGGAAACTATGGCTACACCTTC	CASSEARGNYGYTF